This T cell receptor beta chain is drawn from a study of blood T cells in healthy people across ages. The study's findings and limits: Roughly linear age-related decline in beta diversity appeared, significant by age around 40.

The CDR3 spans 16 residues. The V gene end was trimmed by 4 bases and the J gene end by 7 bases; junction bases not matched to a gene: 6. Germline CDR1 reads SGHNT; CDR2 reads YYREEE (reference sequence). As concerns this clonotype: The antigen remains undetermined.

Through a sample-barcoded 5' primer and a J-beta primer mix, a second PCR was run for about 6 to 11 cycles. TCRdb reprocessed the 5' RACE reads with MiXCR, giving one entry per CDR3 protein. The table includes 500,000 to 650,000 distinct CDR3 sequences, roughly a quarter detected once. Separately, the same data were catalogued under a study of T cells of mothers and their children.

The rearrangement uses TRBV5-4 and TRBJ2-2; 14 bases fit TRBD2. The sequenced sample consisted of blood. This TCR derives from a boy aged 2-9 years in good health. The chain's CDR3 is CASSRGTSGRIGELFF. CDR3 coding DNA: TGTGCCAGCAGCCGGGGGACTAGCGGGAGAATCGGGGAGCTGTTTTTT. Combining the CDR3 with reference TRBV5-4 and TRBJ2-2 gives the whole variable domain ETGVTQSPTHLIKTRGQQVTLRCSSQSGHNTVSWYQQALGQGPQFIFQYYREEENGRGNFPPRFSGLQFPNYSSELNVNALELDDSALYLCASSRGTSGRIGELFFGEGSRLTVL.